A single sample gave rise to the 25 T cell receptor beta chains below, sequenced in a study of cytomegalovirus exposure and HLA in healthy donors. 13 Jbeta primers and 60 Vbeta primers were used for the PCR. The repertoire was sequenced with immunoSEQ multiplex PCR; TCRdb's copy has only in-frame clones and lacks some. The table includes roughly 200,000 clones, roughly four fifths detected once. Sequencing was performed on PBMCs. The receptor source for this set is a woman between 18 and 30 years old in good health and CMV-seronegative.

The chain joins TRBV9 to TRBJ1-3; TRBD1 aligns across 9 bases. Germline CDR1 reads SGDLS; CDR2 reads YYNGEE. The CDR3 loop spans 20 amino acids. V lost 0 bases, J lost 0 bases, and 13 bases stayed unmatched. The chain's CDR3 is CASSVAQTTGGLFSGNTIYF. CDR3 nucleotides: TGTGCCAGCAGCGTAGCTCAGACAACAGGGGGCCTATTCTCTGGAAACACCATATATTTT. Full variable domain (missing parts from reference TRBV9 and TRBJ1-3): DSGVTQTPKHLITATGQRVTLRCSPRSGDLSVYWYQQSLDQGLQFLIQYYNGEERAKGNILERFSAQQFPDLHSELNLSSLELGDSALYFCASSVAQTTGGLFSGNTIYFGEGSWLTVV.

This chain joins TRBV19 and TRBJ2-1; D might be TRBD2 (6 bases). The CDR3 runs 17 residues. V lost 3 bases to trimming and J lost 3 bases, with 18 bases between them. CDR1 is LNHDA, CDR2 SQIVND, per germline (reference sequence). CDR3 bases: TGTGCCAGTAGTATTAAGGAGGGCAGGCCTTACTACAATGAGCAGTTCTTC. Its translation: CASSIKEGRPYYNEQFF.

The gene calls are TRBV5-1 and TRBJ2-3, with 7 bases matching TRBD2. The germline V gene encodes CDR1 SGHRS and CDR2 YFSETQ. The CDR3 extends over 15 amino acids. Germline trimming cut 2 bases from V and 5 bases from J; bases unmatched to any gene: 8. The CDR3 DNA reads TGCGCCAGCAGCTTCGGACTAGTCTCGGGAGATACGCAGTATTTT. It is translated as CASSFGLVSGDTQYF.

The chain is built from TRBV25-1 and TRBJ2-7, with D possibly being TRBD2 (6 bases). The V gene's germline CDR1 is MGHDK and CDR2 SYGVNS. V was clipped by 3 bases and J by 1 base, with 10 bases between them. CDR3 length: 14 amino acids. The CDR3 DNA is TGTGCCAGCAGTGACCTGGAGGGGTCCTACGAGCAGTACTTC. Protein sequence: CASSDLEGSYEQYF.

The V gene is TRBV10-3, the J gene TRBJ2-5, with TRBD2 matching 7 bases. The germline CDR1 and CDR2 sequences are ENHRY and SYGVKD. The CDR3 totals 14 residues. V dropped 4 bases and J dropped 2; count of bases not matched to a gene: 4. The CDR3 nucleotides read TGTGCCATCAGTGGGGCTAGCGGACAAGAGACCCAGTACTTC. Translating it yields CAISGASGQETQYF.

This clone has a handful of counts. The rearrangement links TRBV10-3 to TRBJ1-1; D gene ambiguous. The CDR3 has 15 amino acids. The ends were cut back, 6 bases at V and 5 bases at J, with 19 bases in the middle. In germline, CDR1 is ENHRY, CDR2 SYGVKD. The CDR3 sequence is CAISMRGSGNTEAFF. The CDR3 DNA reads as TGTGCCATCAGCATGCGCGGGTCGGGCAATACTGAAGCTTTCTTT.

The rearrangement links TRBV6-5 to TRBJ1-3; tentatively, D is TRBD1 (5 bases). Germline V lookup: CDR1 MNHEY, CDR2 SVGAGI. V was shortened by 5 bases and J by 3 bases, with 14 bases between the two germline ends. This CDR3 comprises 15 residues. For the CDR3, the DNA is TGTGCCAGCAGTCTTCGAGAAGGGGTTGGAAACACCATATATTTT. Its protein product is CASSLREGVGNTIYF.

This chain uses TRBV5-4 with TRBJ1-2, with D possibly matching TRBD1 (6 bases). Germline values: CDR1 SGHNT, CDR2 YYREEE (reference sequence). V lost 2 bases to trimming and J lost 4 bases, with 12 bases between them. The CDR3 has 14 residues. This CDR3 is CASSFQGSSYGYTF. CDR3 bases: TGTGCCAGCAGCTTCCAGGGGTCTAGCTATGGCTACACCTTC.

This sequence joins TRBV18 and TRBJ2-5, with D perhaps TRBD1 (5 bases). Germline V gene lookup returns CDR1 KGHSH and CDR2 LQKENI. The ends were cut back, 5 bases at V and 0 bases at J, with 7 bases in the middle. The CDR3 runs to 13 residues. The CDR3 loop is CASSGRDQETQYF. The CDR3, as DNA: TGTGCCAGCTCAGGCAGGGACCAAGAGACCCAGTACTTC.

This rearrangement joins TRBV9 to TRBJ2-1, with 7 nucleotides matching TRBD2. Germline-derived CDR1 and CDR2 are SGDLS and YYNGEE. This CDR3 has 15 residues. V lost 4 bases to trimming and J lost 4 bases; unmatched junction nucleotides: 8. The CDR3 spells CASSYGLAEYNEQFF. The CDR3 coding sequence is TGTGCCAGCAGCTACGGGCTAGCGGAATACAATGAGCAGTTCTTC.

The chain recombines TRBV4-3 with TRBJ2-5; 7 bases map to TRBD2. The CDR3 is 17 residues long. Germline loops: CDR1 LGHNA, CDR2 YSLEER. V was pared by 1 base and J by 5 bases, with 13 bases of the junction left unmatched. The DNA of the CDR3 is TGCGCCAGCAGCCAAGCCACGGGAGGTTTCTTGGTTGAGACCCAGTACTTC. Its translation: CASSQATGGFLVETQYF.

The chain joins TRBV25-1 to TRBJ1-1; 8 nucleotides match TRBD1. The CDR3 contains 14 residues. V lost 2 bases and J lost 3; bases outside the gene matches: 2. Germline V gene sequence: CDR1 MGHDK, CDR2 SYGVNS. The CDR3 protein is CASSEGQGYTEAFF. Here the CDR3 DNA reads TGTGCCAGCAGTGAAGGACAGGGTTACACTGAAGCTTTCTTT.

The chain uses TRBV6-6 and TRBJ2-5, with D perhaps TRBD2 (6 bases). CDR1 is MNHNY and CDR2 is SVGAGI in the germline V gene (reference sequence). This CDR3 has 11 residues. V was trimmed by 5 bases and J by 13 bases, leaving 14 bases between them. CDR3 region: CASSLGRAGYF. CDR3 in DNA: TGTGCCAGCAGTCTGGGACGAGCGGGGTACTTC.

The V call is TRBV5-4, the J call TRBJ2-3; the D is unclear. Trimming shortened V by 6 bases and J by 4 bases, and 24 bases separated the two germline ends. Germline lookup yields CDR1 SGHNT and CDR2 YYREEE (reference sequence). This CDR3 is 17 amino acids long. CDR3 amino acids: CASIPSHARGVADTQYF. Written as DNA, the CDR3 is TGTGCCAGCATCCCTTCACACGCGAGAGGAGTGGCAGATACGCAGTATTTT.

V and J are TRBV6-6 and TRBJ1-2; D not resolved. This CDR3 contains 13 residues. Germline CDR1 MNHNY, CDR2 SVGAGI (reference sequence). Trimming removed 0 bases at V and 8 bases at J, with 10 bases between. The CDR3 nucleotides read TGTGCCAGCAGTTACTCACGGGGTAACGGCTACACCTTC. Translation: CASSYSRGNGYTF.

This clone was seen a handful of times. V and J are TRBV11-3 and TRBJ2-2, with TRBD1 identical over 7 bases. The CDR3 runs 16 residues. Germline values: CDR1 SGHNT, CDR2 YENEEA. The trim removed 0 bases at V and 3 bases at J, leaving 4 bases unmatched. In nucleotides, the CDR3 is TGTGCCAGCAGCTTAGAAGGGACAGACGACACCGGGGAGCTGTTTTTT. Its protein product is CASSLEGTDDTGELFF. Based on the CDR3 plus reference TRBV11-3 and TRBJ2-2, the full variable domain is EAGVVQSPRYKIIEKKQPVAFWCNPISGHNTLYWYLQNLGQGPELLIRYENEEAVDDSQLPKDRFSAERLKGVDSTLKIQPAELGDSAVYLCASSLEGTDDTGELFFGEGSRLTVL.

This clone is a singleton in its sample. The CDR3 loop reads CASSSGTKTGANVLTF. The CDR3 DNA reads as TGTGCCAGCAGCTCCGGGACAAAGACTGGGGCCAACGTCCTGACTTTC. The chain couples TRBV7-9 to TRBJ2-6, with a possible D match to TRBD1 (6 bases). This CDR3 comprises 16 residues. Trimming pared 4 bases from V and 2 bases from J, leaving 12 bases between. CDR1 SEHNR and CDR2 FQNEAQ come from the germline V gene (reference sequence).

This clone occurred many times. The V call is TRBV4-3, the J call TRBJ2-7, with TRBD1 identical over 9 bases. J lost 4 bases, V lost 0 bases, and 7 bases had no gene match. Germline V lookup: CDR1 LGHNA, CDR2 YSLEER. This CDR3 has 16 amino acids. CDR3 nucleotides: TGCGCCAGCAGCCAAGAAATCGGGACAGGGTTTTACGAGCAGTACTTC. Its protein product is CASSQEIGTGFYEQYF.

The table lists this clone with a few counts. V is TRBV6-5 and J is TRBJ2-7, with TRBD1 matching over 9 bases. The ends lost 2 bases at V and 4 bases at J; junction bases unmatched: 3. Germline assignment: CDR1 MNHEY and CDR2 SVGAGI. This CDR3 has 14 amino acids. CDR3 DNA: TGTGCCAGCAGTTACAGACAGGGGGGGTACGAGCAGTACTTC. It specifies CASSYRQGGYEQYF.

This chain uses TRBV6-1 with TRBJ2-5, with a weak D call TRBD1 (6 bases). The V end lost 4 bases, the J end lost 5 bases, and 17 bases lay between the germline ends. Germline CDR1 and CDR2: MNHNS and SASEGT. The CDR3 covers 15 residues. This CDR3 reads CASSAEQGFGETQYF. The CDR3 nucleotides read TGTGCCAGCAGTGCGGAACAGGGATTCGGGGAGACCCAGTACTTC.

A word on this clone: The sample has other DNA sequences that encode this CDR3 too. The rearrangement links TRBV6-1 to TRBJ2-7; D may be TRBD2 (5 bases). The germline V gene encodes CDR1 MNHNS and CDR2 SASEGT. Trimming cost V 6 bases and J 4 bases, with 19 bases left between them. This CDR3 comprises 15 residues. CDR3 residues: CASSAWTLQVYEQYF. In nucleotides, the CDR3 is TGTGCCAGCAGCGCATGGACTCTGCAGGTGTACGAGCAGTACTTC.

The chain employs TRBV7-9 and TRBJ1-2, with D uncertain. The CDR3 covers 16 residues. Per the germline V gene, CDR1 is SEHNR and CDR2 is FQNEAQ (reference sequence). V lost 1 base and J lost 6, with 18 bases in between. The CDR3, as DNA: TGTGCCAGCAGCTTAGAACTAGGAGGCGCGTTGGATGGCTACACCTTC. Its protein is CASSLELGGALDGYTF.

The chain couples TRBV10-1 to TRBJ1-1, with a weak D call TRBD1 (5 bases). This CDR3 is built from 13 residues. Trimming cost V 4 bases and J 1 base, with 7 bases left between them. CDR1 is WNHNN and CDR2 is SYGVQD in the germline V gene (reference sequence). The CDR3 region is CASSGQGNTEAFF. CDR3 bases: TGCGCCAGCAGTGGGCAGGGGAACACTGAAGCTTTCTTT.

The chain couples TRBV9 to TRBJ1-1; no reliable D call. Deletions cut 0 bases from V and 8 bases from J, with 11 bases between. The CDR3 loop spans 13 amino acids. Germline V gene data show CDR1 as SGDLS and CDR2 as YYNGEE. CDR3 DNA: TGTGCCAGCAGCGTAGATGCGGGAGGAGAAGCTTTCTTT. It translates to CASSVDAGGEAFF.

The rearrangement joins TRBV11-2 to TRBJ2-7; possibly TRBD2 for D (5 bases). V dropped 0 bases and J dropped 6 bases, with 9 bases sitting between them. In germline, CDR1 is SGHAT, CDR2 FQNNGV. CDR3 size: 13 residues. The CDR3 region has the DNA TGTGCCAGCAGCTTAGATAGTCGGGGCGAGCAGTACTTC. Residues: CASSLDSRGEQYF.